A single sample is the source of the 6 T cell receptor beta chains below, sequenced in a study of cytomegalovirus exposure and HLA in healthy donors. The PCR ran on 60 Vbeta and 13 Jbeta primers. Assay used: immunoSEQ multiplex PCR; TCRdb lists only in-frame clones, some missing. The sample has 130,000 or so clones; around 84% are singletons. Specimen: PBMCs. All receptors derive from a woman aged 18 to 35 in good health and CMV-seropositive.

The chain's CDR3 is CASLLTGGPTDTQYF. DNA for the CDR3: TGTGCCAGTCTGTTGACGGGGGGGCCTACAGATACGCAGTATTTT. V is TRBV4-2 and J is TRBJ2-3, with 8 nucleotides matching TRBD2. Germline V gene sequence: CDR1 LGHNA, CDR2 YNFKEQ. The CDR3 loop spans 15 amino acids. After removal of 9 bases from V and 3 bases from J, the junction contained 11 bases not matched to a gene.

The V call is TRBV6-5, the J call TRBJ2-1; 9 bases match TRBD1. With 6 bases clipped from V and 4 bases from J, the junction kept 4 bases outside the gene matches. This CDR3 is 14 amino acids long. CDR1 is MNHEY and CDR2 is SVGAGI in the germline V gene. In DNA, the CDR3 is TGTGCCAGCAGGTCGACAGGGGGATACAATGAGCAGTTCTTC. This codes for CASRSTGGYNEQFF.

This chain connects TRBV6-6 to TRBJ2-7; 9 nucleotides line up with TRBD1. V was clipped by 2 bases and J by 3 bases; unmatched bases: 5. This CDR3 is built from 15 residues. Germline values: CDR1 MNHNY, CDR2 SVGAGI (reference sequence). Written as DNA, the CDR3 is TGTGCCAGCAGTTACCGGACAGGGGAAGGCTACGAGCAGTACTTC. It encodes CASSYRTGEGYEQYF.

The V and J genes are TRBV5-3 and TRBJ2-1; 12 nucleotides match TRBD1. TRBV5-3 is recorded as an ORF, its role being uncertain. This CDR3 is built from 17 residues. V gave up 1 base and J gave up 8 bases; unmatched junction bases: 10. CDR3 in amino acids: CARSLSGGDRGQDEQFF. The CDR3 nucleotides are TGTGCCAGAAGCTTGTCGGGAGGGGACAGGGGGCAGGATGAGCAGTTCTTC.

The V gene is TRBV7-9, the J gene TRBJ2-5; 11 bases map to TRBD1. CDR1 is SEHNR and CDR2 is FQNEAQ in the germline V gene (reference sequence). V was pared by 4 bases and J by 12 bases, with 7 bases of the junction left unmatched. The CDR3 covers 13 residues. CDR3 in amino acids: CASSWPGQGGEYF. In nucleotides, the CDR3 is TGTGCCAGCAGCTGGCCGGGACAGGGGGGCGAGTACTTC.

The gene calls are TRBV10-1 and TRBJ2-3; a weak D match, TRBD1 (6 bases). Germline loops: CDR1 WNHNN, CDR2 SYGVQD (reference sequence). Deletions cut 5 bases from V and 5 bases from J, with 11 bases between. This CDR3 comprises 13 residues. The CDR3: CASSKTGLDTQYF. The CDR3 DNA reads TGCGCCAGCAGTAAAACAGGGTTAGATACGCAGTATTTT.